This TCR beta chain was documented in a study of CXCR3-negative and CXCR3-positive naive CD8 T cells. With respect to this clonotype: Its antigen is currently unknown.

Study observations and caveats: PBMCs showed partially decreased CXCR3 expression after cryopreservation, and most assays used fresh PBMCs. The study found comparably high diversity in both naive subsets and much lower diversity in memory CD8+ cells. Against CXCR3-negative naive cells, CXCR3-positive naive cells showed more hydrophobic TRB CDR3s.

Libraries were UMI-labeled 5' RACE TRB cDNA. TCRdb reprocessed the 5' RACE reads and reports one entry per CDR3 protein, with no DNA. This sample's table has approximately 120,000 distinct CDR3 sequences. Using triplicate sorts, 300,000 cells were collected each time from every CD8+ T cell subset. CD45RO-CCR7+CD27+CD95- cells counted as naive CD8+ T cells. Looked up from germline, CDR1 is MGHRA and CDR2 is YSYEKL. This CDR3 contains 16 residues. This receptor was taken from a human donor in good health. Some clones in this sample may be carry-over from other donors' samples. Sequenced material: naive CXCR3+ CD8+ T cells from blood. Subset indicated: CD45RO-CCR7+CD27+CD95- naive CD8+ T cells expressing CXCR3 (TNR3+). The J gene is TRBJ2-7, the V gene TRBV4-1; TCRdb's D gene call, TRBD2, goes unchecked for lack of DNA. This CDR3 is CASSQTAGGISYEQYF.